A selection of T cell receptor beta chains follows, all from one sample in a study of blood T cell repertoires in COVID-19. Generated by immunoSEQ multiplex PCR, the TCRdb table keeps only in-frame clones and is missing some. The profile shows tens of thousands of clones, around 87% of them singletons. Material: peripheral blood. The receptors derive from a man in his fifties with active COVID-19. Each CDR3 is given with its conserved first and last residue. The D gene is left open where the match is weak. Only some rows state a clone size, as once, few, many or a class for expanded clones.

cdr3_aa cdr3_nt j_call cdr3_length clone_size v_call d_call
CASSLAGDRGDTEAFF TGTGCCAGCAGCTTGGCAGGGGACAGAGGGGACACTGAAGCTTTCTTT TRBJ1-1 16 . TRBV5-4 TRBD1
CASSAFEGRNTEAFF TGTGCCAGCAGTGCCTTCGAGGGAAGGAACACTGAAGCTTTCTTT TRBJ1-1 15 . TRBV2 .
CASSIIAGANSYEQYF TGTGCCAGCAGTATCATAGCGGGAGCTAACTCCTACGAGCAGTACTTC TRBJ2-7 16 . TRBV27 TRBD2
CASSLRYSYEQYF TGTGCCAGCAGCTTACGCTACTCCTACGAGCAGTACTTC TRBJ2-7 13 . TRBV7-2 .
CASTTGGAYNEQFF TGTGCCAGTACAACAGGGGGCGCCTACAATGAGCAGTTCTTC TRBJ2-1 14 . TRBV19 TRBD1
CASSPPSVSGGAVRNRFF TGTGCCAGCAGCCCTCCCTCTGTGAGCGGGGGGGCGGTTCGTAATCGGTTCTTC TRBJ2-1 18 . TRBV3-1/TRBV3-2 TRBD2
CASSLSGRVLREQYF TGTGCCAGCAGTTTATCGGGCAGGGTACTAAGGGAGCAGTACTTC TRBJ2-7 15 . TRBV27 .
CASSMQREGPYNEQLF TGTGCCAGTAGTATGCAGCGGGAGGGCCCCTACAATGAGCAGCTCTTC TRBJ2-1 16 . TRBV19 TRBD2
CASSEIQGAYGYTF TGTGCCAGCAGTGAAATACAGGGGGCTTATGGCTACACCTTC TRBJ1-2 14 . TRBV6-1 TRBD1
CASSSGLAGVMNEQFF TGCGCCAGCAGCTCCGGACTAGCGGGGGTCATGAATGAGCAGTTCTTC TRBJ2-1 16 once TRBV5-1 TRBD2
CAWDSTGLAVPGSYEQYF TGTGCCTGGGACTCAACCGGGCTAGCGGTTCCGGGCTCCTACGAGCAGTACTTC TRBJ2-7 18 . TRBV30 TRBD2
CASSLAAQGVVETQYF TGTGCCAGCAGCTTAGCAGCACAGGGGGTGGTCGAGACCCAGTACTTC TRBJ2-5 16 . TRBV7-2 TRBD1
CAWIVQGNGGYTF TGTGCCTGGATTGTACAGGGTAACGGTGGCTACACCTTC TRBJ1-2 13 . TRBV30 .
CATTGTSGGSPLHF TGTGCCACCACCGGGACTTCCGGCGGTTCACCCCTCCACTTT TRBJ1-6 14 . TRBV28 .
CASSLLLTSGTNTGELFF TGCGCCAGCAGCTTACTCTTGACTAGCGGGACGAACACCGGGGAGCTGTTTTTT TRBJ2-2 18 . TRBV5-1 TRBD2
CASSPTRDEQYF TGTGCCAGCAGCCCTACGAGGGACGAGCAGTACTTC TRBJ2-7 12 . TRBV7-9 .
CASSQQGAGNQPQHF TGTGCCAGCAGCCAACAGGGGGCCGGCAATCAGCCCCAGCATTTT TRBJ1-5 15 few TRBV4-2 TRBD1
CASSSDRRSYEQYF TGTGCCAGCAGCTCGGACAGGAGATCCTACGAGCAGTACTTC TRBJ2-7 14 . TRBV5-4 TRBD1
CASTVNTGNTGELFF TGTGCCAGCACCGTTAACACAGGGAACACCGGGGAGCTGTTTTTT TRBJ2-2 15 medium-sized TRBV9 .
CASSPRTGMNTEAFF TGTGCCAGCTCACCAAGAACAGGAATGAACACTGAAGCTTTCTTT TRBJ1-1 15 . TRBV18 .
CASSFYNEQFF TGTGCCAGCAGCTTTTACAATGAGCAGTTCTTC TRBJ2-1 11 . TRBV12-3/TRBV12-4 .
CASCRQEDNSPLHF TGTGCCAGCTGTCGACAGGAAGATAATTCACCCCTCCACTTT TRBJ1-6 14 . TRBV6-5 .
CASSLSGNTEAFF TGTGCCAGCAGCCTATCAGGGAACACTGAAGCTTTCTTT TRBJ1-1 13 . TRBV7-3 .
CASSVSGLAGIEQYF TGTGCCAGCAGCGTATCTGGACTAGCGGGAATCGAGCAGTACTTC TRBJ2-7 15 . TRBV9 TRBD2
CASSLQSNEKLFF TGTGCCAGCAGCTTACAGTCTAATGAAAAACTGTTTTTT TRBJ1-4 13 . TRBV7-9 .
CASSVRAGVSPVTDTQYF TGTGCCAGCAGCGTAAGGGCGGGGGTCAGTCCTGTCACAGATACGCAGTATTTT TRBJ2-3 18 . TRBV9 TRBD2
CASSLSPRDTANTEAFF TGCGCCAGCAGCTTGTCACCACGGGACACCGCGAACACTGAAGCTTTCTTT TRBJ1-1 17 . TRBV5-1 .
CASSLGDRGPGTEAFF TGTGCCAGCAGCTTGGGGGACAGGGGGCCGGGCACTGAAGCTTTCTTT TRBJ1-1 16 few TRBV7-9 TRBD1
CASSHLTGEETQYF TGTGCCAGCAGCCACCTCACAGGGGAAGAGACCCAGTACTTC TRBJ2-5 14 . TRBV4-2 TRBD1
CASSTGTAYNSPLHF TGTGCCAGCAGTACCGGGACAGCATATAATTCACCCCTCCACTTT TRBJ1-6 15 . TRBV6-5 TRBD1
CASSLPGLAGGNTGELFF TGTGCCAGTAGCTTACCGGGACTAGCGGGAGGGAACACCGGGGAGCTGTTTTTT TRBJ2-2 18 . TRBV19 TRBD2
CASSYRRRHGNTIYF TGTGCCAGCAGTTATAGGCGCAGACACGGAAACACCATATATTTT TRBJ1-3 15 . TRBV6-6 .
CASSDGQLGYEKLFF TGTGCCAGCAGTGACGGACAGCTGGGGTATGAAAAACTGTTTTTT TRBJ1-4 15 . TRBV27 .
CASSLDRVAEKLFF TGTGCCAGCAGCTTAGATCGGGTAGCTGAAAAACTGTTTTTT TRBJ1-4 14 . TRBV11-2 .
CASTVAGESFF TGTGCCAGCACAGTAGCGGGAGAATCGTTCTTC TRBJ2-1 11 . TRBV6-5 TRBD2
CASSFRASGSYEQYF TGTGCCAGCAGCTTTAGGGCTAGCGGGAGCTACGAGCAGTACTTC TRBJ2-7 15 once TRBV5-8 TRBD2
CSVEEGGRREAFF TGCAGCGTTGAAGAGGGGGGGAGGAGGGAAGCTTTCTTT TRBJ1-1 13 few TRBV29-1 .